Listed below are T cell receptor beta chains from one sample, sequenced in a study of blood T cells in healthy people across ages. TCRdb reprocessed the 5' RACE reads with MiXCR, giving one entry per CDR3 protein. The sample consists of 1.2 million to 1.5 million distinct CDR3 sequences, roughly 40% of them appearing once. The sequenced sample was blood. The source is a woman aged 18-29 years in good health. The CDR3 runs from the conserved cysteine through the conserved F or W. The D gene is left open where the match is weak. Expanded clones are given a class, and other clones once, few, many or no size at all.

D gene: TRBD2; J gene: TRBJ2-7; V gene: TRBV15; clone size: -; CDR3 protein: CASSRRLAGANEQYF; CDR3 DNA: TGTGCCTCCAGCAGAAGACTAGCGGGAGCAAACGAGCAGTACTTC
D gene: TRBD1; J gene: TRBJ2-1; V gene: TRBV6-5; clone size: -; CDR3 protein: CASSYGRDRAPLVDYNEQFF; CDR3 DNA: TGTGCCAGCAGTTACGGCCGGGACAGGGCACCTTTAGTCGACTACAATGAGCAGTTCTTC
D gene: -; J gene: TRBJ2-7; V gene: TRBV20-1; clone size: few; CDR3 protein: CSAPPPSGTVSYEQYF; CDR3 DNA: TGCAGTGCTCCTCCACCCTCCGGGACTGTATCCTACGAGCAGTACTTC
D gene: -; J gene: TRBJ2-7; V gene: TRBV5-1; clone size: -; CDR3 protein: CASSLDSGTKKDFYEQYF; CDR3 DNA: TGCGCCAGCAGCTTGGATAGCGGTACAAAGAAGGACTTCTACGAGCAGTACTTC
D gene: -; J gene: TRBJ2-7; V gene: TRBV27; clone size: few; CDR3 protein: CASSSPTRQVGEQYF; CDR3 DNA: TGTGCCAGCAGTTCCCCGACTAGACAGGTGGGCGAGCAGTACTTC
D gene: -; J gene: TRBJ1-6; V gene: TRBV5-1; clone size: few; CDR3 protein: CASSLQGPGGLSYNSPLHF; CDR3 DNA: TGCGCCAGCAGCTTGCAGGGTCCGGGGGGCCTCTCCTATAATTCACCCCTCCACTTT
D gene: -; J gene: TRBJ2-7; V gene: TRBV4-2; clone size: few; CDR3 protein: CASSQVKRRGDLSYEQYF; CDR3 DNA: TGTGCCAGCAGCCAAGTAAAACGGCGAGGGGACCTCTCCTACGAGCAGTACTTC
D gene: -; J gene: TRBJ1-5; V gene: TRBV20-1; clone size: few; CDR3 protein: CSASAPLANQPQHF; CDR3 DNA: TGCAGTGCCTCCGCGCCCCTCGCCAATCAGCCCCAGCATTTT
D gene: -; J gene: TRBJ2-7; V gene: TRBV29-1; clone size: -; CDR3 protein: CSPWTESYEQYF; CDR3 DNA: TGCAGCCCCTGGACCGAGTCCTACGAACAGTACTTC
D gene: TRBD2; J gene: TRBJ2-7; V gene: TRBV6-1; clone size: few; CDR3 protein: CASRQGPGLATYEQYF; CDR3 DNA: TGTGCCAGCAGACAAGGTCCGGGACTAGCGACCTACGAGCAGTACTTC
D gene: -; J gene: TRBJ2-3; V gene: TRBV6-5; clone size: -; CDR3 protein: CASQTRITDTQYF; CDR3 DNA: TGTGCCAGCCAAACACGAATCACAGATACGCAGTATTTT
D gene: TRBD1; J gene: TRBJ2-7; V gene: TRBV7-9; clone size: -; CDR3 protein: CASSSGTGFIYEQYF; CDR3 DNA: TGTGCCAGCAGCTCCGGGACAGGGTTTATTTACGAGCAGTACTTC
D gene: -; J gene: TRBJ2-5; V gene: TRBV19; clone size: once; CDR3 protein: CASTTRGYNEQYF; CDR3 DNA: TGTGCCAGTACCACTAGGGGTTACAATGAGCAGTACTTC
D gene: TRBD1; J gene: TRBJ1-2; V gene: TRBV7-8; clone size: -; CDR3 protein: CASSLEGQGNKGYTF; CDR3 DNA: TGTGCCAGCAGCTTAGAGGGACAGGGGAATAAGGGCTACACCTTC
D gene: TRBD1; J gene: TRBJ1-1; V gene: TRBV10-3; clone size: few; CDR3 protein: CAISVGQGNTEAFF; CDR3 DNA: TGTGCCATCAGTGTAGGACAGGGGAACACTGAAGCTTTCTTT
D gene: -; J gene: TRBJ1-1; V gene: TRBV20-1; clone size: once; CDR3 protein: CSVDYWDTEAFF; CDR3 DNA: TGCAGTGTAGACTATTGGGACACTGAAGCTTTCTTT
D gene: TRBD1; J gene: TRBJ1-1; V gene: TRBV28; clone size: -; CDR3 protein: CASRPARTGGTEAFF; CDR3 DNA: TGTGCCAGCAGACCCGCCCGGACAGGGGGCACTGAAGCTTTCTTT
D gene: -; J gene: TRBJ1-4; V gene: TRBV6-5; clone size: -; CDR3 protein: CASSYGGGTNEKLFF; CDR3 DNA: TGTGCCAGCAGTTACGGGGGCGGGACTAATGAAAAACTGTTTTTT
D gene: -; J gene: TRBJ2-2; V gene: TRBV7-3; clone size: -; CDR3 protein: CASALDPNTGELFF; CDR3 DNA: TGTGCCAGCGCACTAGATCCGAACACCGGGGAGCTGTTTTTT
D gene: TRBD1; J gene: TRBJ2-3; V gene: TRBV7-2; clone size: -; CDR3 protein: CATHRGISTDTQYF; CDR3 DNA: TGTGCCACACACAGGGGGATCAGCACAGATACGCAGTATTTT
D gene: -; J gene: TRBJ2-7; V gene: TRBV3-1; clone size: -; CDR3 protein: CASSQSGTLTEYF; CDR3 DNA: TGTGCCAGCAGCCAGTCTGGGACTTTAACCGAGTACTTC
D gene: -; J gene: TRBJ2-7; V gene: TRBV7-9; clone size: many; CDR3 protein: CASSFLGAGTYEQYF; CDR3 DNA: TGTGCCAGCAGCTTCCTAGGGGCGGGGACCTACGAGCAGTACTTC
D gene: -; J gene: TRBJ2-2; V gene: TRBV10-3; clone size: -; CDR3 protein: CAISEPNYINTGELFF; CDR3 DNA: TGTGCCATCAGTGAGCCGAACTATATTAACACCGGGGAGCTGTTTTTT
D gene: -; J gene: TRBJ2-4; V gene: TRBV20-1; clone size: few; CDR3 protein: CSARPRDGGHEQYF; CDR3 DNA: TGCAGTGCTAGACCGCGGGACGGGGGTCATGAGCAGTACTTC
D gene: TRBD1; J gene: TRBJ1-1; V gene: TRBV7-8; clone size: -; CDR3 protein: CASEFRTGRNTEAFF; CDR3 DNA: TGTGCCAGCGAATTTAGGACAGGTCGAAACACTGAAGCTTTCTTT
D gene: -; J gene: TRBJ2-7; V gene: TRBV6-6; clone size: -; CDR3 protein: CASSNPGGYEQYF; CDR3 DNA: TGTGCCAGCAGCAACCCAGGCGGTTACGAGCAGTACTTC
D gene: -; J gene: TRBJ2-1; V gene: TRBV28; clone size: -; CDR3 protein: CASSLSSPSSYNEQFF; CDR3 DNA: TGTGCCAGCAGTTTATCCAGTCCCAGCTCCTACAATGAGCAGTTCTTC
D gene: -; J gene: TRBJ2-2; V gene: TRBV15; clone size: -; CDR3 protein: CATSRPAGGELFF; CDR3 DNA: TGTGCCACCAGCAGACCCGCTGGCGGGGAGCTGTTTTTT
D gene: -; J gene: TRBJ2-1; V gene: TRBV27; clone size: few; CDR3 protein: CASSWGSQAGNEQFF; CDR3 DNA: TGTGCCAGCAGTTGGGGGTCCCAAGCGGGCAATGAGCAGTTCTTC
D gene: -; J gene: TRBJ2-4; V gene: TRBV6-5; clone size: -; CDR3 protein: CASNSGVTKNIQYF; CDR3 DNA: TGTGCCAGCAACTCAGGGGTTACCAAAAACATTCAGTACTTC
D gene: TRBD1; J gene: TRBJ1-1; V gene: TRBV2; clone size: -; CDR3 protein: CASSARTGVKKAEAFF; CDR3 DNA: TGTGCCAGCAGTGCTAGGACAGGGGTAAAGAAGGCTGAAGCTTTCTTT
D gene: TRBD1; J gene: TRBJ2-1; V gene: TRBV2; clone size: -; CDR3 protein: CASSVDRGSYNEQFF; CDR3 DNA: TGTGCCAGCAGTGTGGACAGGGGTTCCTACAATGAGCAGTTCTTC
D gene: -; J gene: TRBJ1-1; V gene: TRBV7-2; clone size: many; CDR3 protein: CASSLAGRTEAFF; CDR3 DNA: TGTGCCAGCAGCTTAGCGGGGAGGACTGAAGCTTTCTTT
D gene: TRBD1; J gene: TRBJ1-1; V gene: TRBV20-1; clone size: few; CDR3 protein: CSASLGQGGTEAFF; CDR3 DNA: TGCAGTGCTAGCCTCGGACAGGGAGGGACTGAAGCTTTCTTT
D gene: -; J gene: TRBJ2-1; V gene: TRBV6-1; clone size: -; CDR3 protein: CASIGTPEQFF; CDR3 DNA: TGTGCCAGCATCGGGACTCCAGAGCAGTTCTTC
D gene: TRBD2; J gene: TRBJ2-7; V gene: TRBV5-1; clone size: few; CDR3 protein: CASSSSGVHEQYF; CDR3 DNA: TGCGCCAGCAGCTCAAGCGGGGTCCACGAGCAGTACTTC
D gene: TRBD1; J gene: TRBJ2-6; V gene: TRBV7-3; clone size: -; CDR3 protein: CASSNVDLGQGTGANVLTF; CDR3 DNA: TGTGCCAGCAGCAACGTCGACTTGGGACAGGGGACTGGGGCCAACGTCCTGACTTTC
D gene: -; J gene: TRBJ2-5; V gene: TRBV2; clone size: -; CDR3 protein: CASSDVVGQETQYF; CDR3 DNA: TGTGCCAGCAGTGATGTGGTGGGACAAGAGACCCAGTACTTC
D gene: -; J gene: TRBJ2-1; V gene: TRBV4-1; clone size: few; CDR3 protein: CASSPGPNDNEQFF; CDR3 DNA: TGCGCCAGCAGCCCCGGACCGAACGACAATGAGCAGTTCTTC
D gene: TRBD2; J gene: TRBJ2-2; V gene: TRBV2; clone size: once; CDR3 protein: CASGSGRGTGELFF; CDR3 DNA: TGTGCCAGCGGGAGCGGGAGGGGCACCGGGGAGCTGTTTTTT
D gene: -; J gene: TRBJ2-5; V gene: TRBV9; clone size: -; CDR3 protein: CASSEGTDQETQYF; CDR3 DNA: TGTGCCAGCAGCGAGGGTACCGACCAAGAGACCCAGTACTTC
D gene: TRBD1; J gene: TRBJ2-7; V gene: TRBV6-5; clone size: -; CDR3 protein: CASRDYGQGAHEQYF; CDR3 DNA: TGTGCCAGCAGGGACTACGGACAGGGGGCCCACGAGCAGTACTTC
D gene: -; J gene: TRBJ1-4; V gene: TRBV6-5; clone size: few; CDR3 protein: CASSYSRADEKLFF; CDR3 DNA: TGTGCCAGCAGTTACTCGAGGGCAGATGAAAAACTGTTTTTT
D gene: -; J gene: TRBJ2-5; V gene: TRBV4-1; clone size: -; CDR3 protein: CASSPGGLPRQETQYF; CDR3 DNA: TGCGCCAGCAGCCCAGGAGGCCTACCCCGTCAAGAGACCCAGTACTTC
D gene: -; J gene: TRBJ2-7; V gene: TRBV20-1; clone size: once; CDR3 protein: CSALSGHSYEQYF; CDR3 DNA: TGCAGTGCCCTAAGCGGGCACTCCTACGAGCAGTACTTC
D gene: -; J gene: TRBJ2-3; V gene: TRBV7-3; clone size: few; CDR3 protein: CASSFSPTDTQYF; CDR3 DNA: TGTGCCAGCAGCTTTAGTCCTACAGATACGCAGTATTTT
D gene: TRBD1; J gene: TRBJ1-1; V gene: TRBV6-2/TRBV6-3; clone size: few; CDR3 protein: CATESGTGGAGTEAFF; CDR3 DNA: TGTGCCACAGAATCCGGGACAGGGGGCGCGGGCACTGAAGCTTTCTTT
D gene: -; J gene: TRBJ2-1; V gene: TRBV28; clone size: -; CDR3 protein: CASSLAPPREQFF; CDR3 DNA: TGTGCCAGCAGTTTGGCCCCGCCCCGTGAGCAGTTCTTC